This T cell receptor beta chain was obtained from a study of shared clonotypes between healthy human individuals. Study-level background: Donors had three CD4 naive, three CD4 memory, two CD8 naive and one CD8 memory plate apiece.

Terminally differentiated effector memory CD45RA+ cells were excluded by CCR7 positive selection of CD45RO-negative cells. Looked up from germline, CDR1 is MNHEY and CDR2 is SVGAGI. With 5 bases clipped from V and 9 bases from J, the junction kept 13 bases outside the gene matches. The CDR3 is 15 amino acids. Sequencing was at deep level. The data were produced by immunoSEQ multiplex PCR, yet TCRdb's version contains in-frame clones alone and is incomplete. The sample yields roughly 2.1 million clones, just over 90% seen once. This rearrangement joins TRBV6-5 to TRBJ2-1; TRBD1 matches at 7 bases. This receptor was identified in a man between 18 and 29 years old in good health. Some clones in this sample may be carry-over from other donors' samples. The sequenced material came from naive CD8+ T cells from PBMCs. This CDR3 is CASSNGQVTWGEQFF. CDR3 nucleotide sequence: TGTGCCAGCAGTAATGGACAGGTGACGTGGGGTGAGCAGTTCTTC.